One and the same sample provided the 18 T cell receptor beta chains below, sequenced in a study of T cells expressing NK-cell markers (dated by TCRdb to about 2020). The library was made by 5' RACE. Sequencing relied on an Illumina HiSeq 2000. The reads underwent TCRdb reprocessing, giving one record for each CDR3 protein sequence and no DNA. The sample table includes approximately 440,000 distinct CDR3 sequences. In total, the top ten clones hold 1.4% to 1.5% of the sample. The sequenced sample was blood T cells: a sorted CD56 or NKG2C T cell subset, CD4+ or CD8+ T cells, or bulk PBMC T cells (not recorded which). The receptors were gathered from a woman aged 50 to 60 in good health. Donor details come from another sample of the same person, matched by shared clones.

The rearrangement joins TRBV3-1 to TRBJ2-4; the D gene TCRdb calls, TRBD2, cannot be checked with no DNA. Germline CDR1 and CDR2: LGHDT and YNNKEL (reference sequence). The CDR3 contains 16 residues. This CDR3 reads CASSQDRSQAKNIQYF.

The CDR3 region is CASRFTGAEAFNEAFF. The chain recombines TRBV4-1 with TRBJ1-1; there is no DNA to check the TCRdb D call of TRBD1. The CDR3 has 16 amino acids. Germline loops: CDR1 MGHRA, CDR2 YSYEKL.

Here the CDR3 reads CASSEITYEQYF. The V and J genes are TRBV2 and TRBJ2-7. CDR3 length: 12 residues. The germline V gene has CDR1 SNHLY and CDR2 FYNNEI.

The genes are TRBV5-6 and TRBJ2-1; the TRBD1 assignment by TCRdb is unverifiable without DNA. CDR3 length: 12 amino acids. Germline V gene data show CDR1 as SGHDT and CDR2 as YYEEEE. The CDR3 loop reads CASSTGVTPQFF.

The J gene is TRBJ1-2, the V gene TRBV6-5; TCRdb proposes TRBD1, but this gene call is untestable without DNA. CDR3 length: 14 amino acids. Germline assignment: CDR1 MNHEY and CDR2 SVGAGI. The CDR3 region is CASRPRGLGYGYTF.

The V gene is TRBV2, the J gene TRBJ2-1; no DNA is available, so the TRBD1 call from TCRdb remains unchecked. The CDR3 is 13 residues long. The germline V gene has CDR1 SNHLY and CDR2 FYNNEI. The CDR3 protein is CASGDRGYNEQFF.

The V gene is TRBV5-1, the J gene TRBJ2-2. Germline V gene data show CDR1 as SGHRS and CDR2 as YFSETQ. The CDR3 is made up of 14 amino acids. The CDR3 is CASSLAVVTGELFF.

The CDR3 loop reads CASRPGLASTDTQYF. This chain uses TRBV5-1 with TRBJ2-3; as DNA is missing, the TRBD1 call by TCRdb cannot be tested. Germline values: CDR1 SGHRS, CDR2 YFSETQ. CDR3 length: 15 amino acids.

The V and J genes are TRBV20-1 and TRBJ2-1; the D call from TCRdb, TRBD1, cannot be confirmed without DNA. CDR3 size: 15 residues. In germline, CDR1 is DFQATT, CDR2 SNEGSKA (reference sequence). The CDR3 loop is CSATGTGKGYNEQFF.

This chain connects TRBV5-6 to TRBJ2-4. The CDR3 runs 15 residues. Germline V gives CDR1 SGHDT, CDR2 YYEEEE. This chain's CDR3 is CASSLVSLAKNIQYF.

The CDR3 loop is CSARDPKGSSYEQYF. V gene TRBV20-1 combines with J gene TRBJ2-7. In germline, CDR1 is DFQATT, CDR2 SNEGSKA (reference sequence). The CDR3 sequence is 15 residues long.

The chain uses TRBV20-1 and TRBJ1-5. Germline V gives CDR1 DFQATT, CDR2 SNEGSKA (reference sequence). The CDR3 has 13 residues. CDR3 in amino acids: CSVLEGRNQPQHF.

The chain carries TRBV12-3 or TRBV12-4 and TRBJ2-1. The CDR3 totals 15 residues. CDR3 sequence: CASSLAGVRVGEQFF.

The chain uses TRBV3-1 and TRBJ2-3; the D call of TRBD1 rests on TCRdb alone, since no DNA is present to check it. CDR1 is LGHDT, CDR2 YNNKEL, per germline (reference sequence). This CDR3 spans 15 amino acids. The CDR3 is CASSQGGAGKDTQYF.

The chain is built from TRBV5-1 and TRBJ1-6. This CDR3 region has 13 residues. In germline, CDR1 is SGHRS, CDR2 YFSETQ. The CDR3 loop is CASSYSDNSPLHF.

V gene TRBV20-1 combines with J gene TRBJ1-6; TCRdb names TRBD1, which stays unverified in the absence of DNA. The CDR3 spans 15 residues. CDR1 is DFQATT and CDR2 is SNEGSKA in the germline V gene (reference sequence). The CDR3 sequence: CSADSGVSYNSPLHF.

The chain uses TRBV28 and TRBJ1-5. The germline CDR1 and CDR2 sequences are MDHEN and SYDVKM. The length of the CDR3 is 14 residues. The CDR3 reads CASRLGGRNQPQHF.

The CDR3: CASSFLGSPLHF. This chain uses TRBV12-3 or TRBV12-4 with TRBJ1-6. The CDR3 sequence is 12 residues long.